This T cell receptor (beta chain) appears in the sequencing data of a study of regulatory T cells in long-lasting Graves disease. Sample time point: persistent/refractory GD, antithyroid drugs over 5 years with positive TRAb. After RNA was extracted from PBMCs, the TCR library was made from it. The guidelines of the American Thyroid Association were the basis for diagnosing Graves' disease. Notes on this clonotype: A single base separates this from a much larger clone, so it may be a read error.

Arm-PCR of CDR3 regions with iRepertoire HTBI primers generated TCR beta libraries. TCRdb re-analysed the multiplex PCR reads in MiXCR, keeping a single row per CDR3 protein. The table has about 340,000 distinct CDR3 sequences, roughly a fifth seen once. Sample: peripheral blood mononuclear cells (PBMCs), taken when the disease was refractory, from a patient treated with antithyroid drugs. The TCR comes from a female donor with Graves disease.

Here the CDR3 reads CASSSTLQGTQYF. The CDR3 bases are TGTGCCAGCAGTTCTACCCTTCAAGGGACCCAGTACTTC. The chain joins TRBV28 to TRBJ2-5; no firm D call. Germline CDR1 is MDHEN and CDR2 is SYDVKM. The CDR3 length is 13 residues.